These T cell receptor beta chains were read from a single sample in a study of technical replicates of blood from a few donors. Assay: immunoSEQ multiplex PCR; the TCRdb copy retains only in-frame clones and omits some. The sample carries under 100,000 clones, 65% to 90% recorded once. The sequencing sample was made of PBMCs. These receptors came from a human donor in good health. Some clones in this sample may be carry-over from other donors' samples. The CDR3 runs from the conserved cysteine through the conserved F or W. The D gene is left open where the match is weak. Clone size appears in some rows only: once, few, many, or a class for an expanded clone.

j_call: TRBJ1-1
v_call: TRBV20-1
d_call: -
clone_size: once
cdr3_nt: TGCAGTGCTAGTGGCCCTTTCTTT
cdr3_aa: CSASGPFF

j_call: TRBJ2-5
v_call: TRBV5-6
d_call: TRBD1
clone_size: -
cdr3_nt: TGTGCCAGCAGCTGGACAGGGAGGGAGACCCAGTACTTC
cdr3_aa: CASSWTGRETQYF

j_call: TRBJ1-2
v_call: TRBV7-8
d_call: -
clone_size: -
cdr3_nt: TGTGCCAGCAGCCCCCTTGGTGAACGGGACTATGGCTACACCTTC
cdr3_aa: CASSPLGERDYGYTF

j_call: TRBJ2-7
v_call: TRBV7-2
d_call: TRBD1
clone_size: -
cdr3_nt: TGTGCCAGCAGCCCCCGACAGGGTCCCTACGAGCAGTACTTC
cdr3_aa: CASSPRQGPYEQYF

j_call: TRBJ1-5
v_call: TRBV15
d_call: -
clone_size: -
cdr3_nt: TGTGCCACCAGCAGAGGTTTTGGGAAGGTGGCAGGGGTTCAGCCCCAGCATTTT
cdr3_aa: CATSRGFGKVAGVQPQHF

j_call: TRBJ2-3
v_call: TRBV19
d_call: TRBD2
clone_size: -
cdr3_nt: TGTGCCACCCAGCGGGGGAACCGGGGCACAGATACGCAGTATTTT
cdr3_aa: CATQRGNRGTDTQYF

j_call: TRBJ2-5
v_call: TRBV7-5
d_call: -
clone_size: -
cdr3_nt: TGTGCCAGAAGCTCTAGTTGCCAGTACTTC
cdr3_aa: CARSSSCQYF

j_call: TRBJ1-5
v_call: TRBV5-6
d_call: -
clone_size: -
cdr3_nt: TGTGCCAGCAGCCACTGGGGCCCCAATCAGCCCCAGCATTTT
cdr3_aa: CASSHWGPNQPQHF

j_call: TRBJ1-1
v_call: TRBV30
d_call: -
clone_size: few
cdr3_nt: TGTGCCTGGAGTGCTCAAGGTCCGGGCACTGAAGCTTTCTTT
cdr3_aa: CAWSAQGPGTEAFF

j_call: TRBJ1-3
v_call: TRBV10-3
d_call: -
clone_size: -
cdr3_nt: TGTGCCATCAGACCACAGGGAGCTGGAAACACCATATATTTT
cdr3_aa: CAIRPQGAGNTIYF

j_call: TRBJ2-7
v_call: TRBV4-1
d_call: -
clone_size: once
cdr3_nt: TGCGCCAGCAGCCAAGTTGGCAGGCTGCGCCACGAGCAGTACTTC
cdr3_aa: CASSQVGRLRHEQYF

j_call: TRBJ2-3
v_call: TRBV7-3
d_call: -
clone_size: -
cdr3_nt: TGTGCCAGCAGCCATCGGACACCCACAGATACGCAGTATTTT
cdr3_aa: CASSHRTPTDTQYF

j_call: TRBJ2-2
v_call: TRBV12-5
d_call: -
clone_size: few
cdr3_nt: TGTGCTAGTGGCACAAACACCGGGGAGCTGTTTTTT
cdr3_aa: CASGTNTGELFF

j_call: TRBJ2-7
v_call: TRBV29-1
d_call: TRBD2
clone_size: -
cdr3_nt: TGCAGCGTTCGGAGCGGGGGTCGATCCTACGAGCAGTACTTC
cdr3_aa: CSVRSGGRSYEQYF